Below, 25 T cell receptor beta chains from the same sample are listed, as sequenced in a study of blood T cell repertoires in COVID-19. The assay was immunoSEQ multiplex PCR, and TCRdb's table has in-frame clones only and misses some. The table lists around 100,000 clones, around 90% of them singletons. The sample taken for sequencing was peripheral blood. The source is a man between 50 and 59 years old with active COVID-19.

The chain combines TRBV6-2 or TRBV6-3 with TRBJ1-5; 10 bases fit TRBD1. The trim removed 6 bases at V and 4 bases at J, leaving 6 bases unmatched. Looked up from germline, CDR1 is MNHEY and CDR2 is SVGEGT. This CDR3 has 15 amino acids. The DNA for the CDR3 is TGTGCCAGCAGCTTGACAGGGGGCCCGAATCAGCCCCAGCATTTT. Its protein is CASSLTGGPNQPQHF.

The chain carries TRBV4-1 and TRBJ1-6; weak D call: TRBD1 (5 bases). Germline V gives CDR1 MGHRA, CDR2 YSYEKL. V gave up 0 bases and J gave up 0 bases, with 12 bases separating them. There are 18 residues in the CDR3. CDR3 amino acids: CASSQDLIGASYNSPLHF. The CDR3 coding sequence is TGCGCCAGCAGCCAAGACCTAATTGGGGCCTCCTATAATTCACCCCTCCACTTT.

The rearrangement uses TRBV3-1 (or the pseudogene TRBV3-2) and TRBJ1-2; D unresolved. This CDR3 has 13 residues. CDR1 LGHDT and CDR2 YNNKEL come from the germline V gene (reference sequence). Trimming stripped 1 base from V and 8 bases from J, with 11 bases between. CDR3 region: CASSQGARYGYTF. CDR3 DNA sequence: TGTGCCAGCAGCCAAGGTGCGCGGTACGGCTACACCTTC.

J is TRBJ1-1 and V is TRBV6-5; TRBD1 agrees at 8 bases. The J segment lost 5 bases and the V segment lost 6 bases, leaving 8 bases of the junction unmatched. The CDR3 is 14 residues long. CDR1 and CDR2 from the germline V gene are MNHEY and SVGAGI. The CDR3 bases are TGTGCCAGCAGGGTTGGACAGGGCGGGACTGAAGCTTTCTTT. It yields the protein CASRVGQGGTEAFF.

V gene TRBV5-1 combines with J gene TRBJ2-7; D gene ambiguous. The V and J ends lost 0 bases and 0 bases respectively, with 10 bases between them. CDR1 and CDR2 from the germline V gene are SGHRS and YFSETQ. The CDR3 runs 15 residues. The CDR3: CASSLGAGYSYEQYF. CDR3 bases: TGCGCCAGCAGCTTGGGTGCAGGCTACTCCTACGAGCAGTACTTC.

The chain is built from TRBV5-1 and TRBJ2-7; 9 positions match TRBD2. Germline values: CDR1 SGHRS, CDR2 YFSETQ. V trimming: 0 bases; J trimming: 2 bases; junction bases outside the gene matches: 9. The CDR3 runs 17 residues. As DNA, the CDR3 is TGCGCCAGCAGCTTGGGTGCGGGGGGGATGAAAACCTACGAGCAGTACTTC. It yields the protein CASSLGAGGMKTYEQYF. The variable domain in full, completed from reference TRBV5-1 and TRBJ2-7, reads KAGVTQTPRYLIKTRGQQVTLSCSPISGHRSVSWYQQTPGQGLQFLFEYFSETQRNKGNFPGRFSGRQFSNSRSEMNVSTLELGDSALYLCASSLGAGGMKTYEQYFGPGTRLTVT.

This chain links TRBV6-5 with TRBJ2-7; 9 bases fit TRBD1. CDR3 length: 14 residues. The V gene end was trimmed by 3 bases and the J gene end by 3 bases; junction bases not matched to a gene: 3. Per the germline V gene, CDR1 is MNHEY and CDR2 is SVGAGI. The CDR3 is CASSYGDRVYEQYF. Written as DNA, the CDR3 is TGTGCCAGCAGTTATGGGGACAGGGTCTACGAGCAGTACTTC.

Here the CDR3 reads CASSSGQVNTGELFF. The CDR3 DNA reads as TGCGCCAGCAGCTCGGGACAGGTTAACACCGGGGAGCTGTTTTTT. The V call is TRBV4-1, the J call TRBJ2-2; 8 bases match TRBD1. Germline-derived CDR1 and CDR2 are MGHRA and YSYEKL. This CDR3 has 15 residues. V gave up 5 bases and J gave up 2 bases; unmatched junction bases: 4.

The CDR3 nucleotides read TGTGCCAGCAGCCCCAAGGACATCTTTTATGGCTACACCTTC. Protein sequence: CASSPKDIFYGYTF. The chain couples TRBV3-1 (or the pseudogene TRBV3-2) to TRBJ1-2; D perhaps matches TRBD1 (5 bases). Trimming stripped 4 bases from V and 5 bases from J, with 14 bases between. CDR3 length: 14 residues. Germline V gives CDR1 LGHDT, CDR2 YNNKEL (reference sequence).

The rearrangement uses TRBV7-2 and TRBJ1-6; 7 nucleotides line up with TRBD1. This CDR3 is 15 amino acids long. Trimming took 5 bases from V and 3 from J; bases not matched to a gene: 4. The germline V gene encodes CDR1 SGHTA and CDR2 FQGNSA. The CDR3 nucleotides are TGTGCCAGCAGCAGACGGGACAGCTATAATTCACCCCTCCACTTT. It is translated as CASSRRDSYNSPLHF.

This clone was picked up a small number of times. The chain employs TRBV6-5 and TRBJ2-2; 7 bases map to TRBD2. J gave up 7 bases and V 5 bases, and 1 base lay outside the gene matches. Germline CDR1 is MNHEY and CDR2 is SVGAGI. The CDR3 is 12 residues long. The CDR3 DNA is TGTGCCAGCAGTCGCGGGGGCGGGGAGCTGTTTTTT. This gives the protein CASSRGGGELFF.

CDR3 nucleotides: TGTGCCAGCAGTTCACTGTCTCCCGCCTACGAGCAGTACTTC. The encoded protein is CASSSLSPAYEQYF. The chain has TRBV11-2 and TRBJ2-7; D gene uncertain. The germline V gene encodes CDR1 SGHAT and CDR2 FQNNGV. The CDR3 is made up of 14 amino acids. The V end lost 6 bases, the J end lost 2 bases, and 14 bases lay between the germline ends.

This chain connects TRBV6-5 to TRBJ2-3; a possible D gene is TRBD1 (7 bases). Germline V lookup: CDR1 MNHEY, CDR2 SVGAGI. CDR3 size: 12 residues. Deletions cut 10 bases from V and 5 bases from J, with 13 bases between. The chain's CDR3 is CATPGGLDTQYF. CDR3 nucleotides: TGTGCCACCCCAGGGGGGCTAGATACGCAGTATTTT.

CDR3 DNA: TGTGCCAGCAGTGAGGGGACAGGGGCGAACACTGAAGCTTTCTTT. Protein sequence: CASSEGTGANTEAFF. J is TRBJ1-1 and V is TRBV6-1; 10 nucleotides match TRBD1. The germline CDR1 and CDR2 sequences are MNHNS and SASEGT. The ends lost 3 bases at V and 1 base at J; junction bases unmatched: 2. This CDR3 is 15 amino acids long.

This clone was recorded once. This chain joins TRBV19 and TRBJ1-1, with D unresolved. Looked up from germline, CDR1 is LNHDA and CDR2 is SQIVND (reference sequence). This CDR3 contains 13 residues. V was trimmed by 8 bases and J by 1 base, leaving 11 bases between them. The CDR3 region has the DNA TGTGCCAGTCATTTAACAGAGAACACTGAAGCTTTCTTT. Translating gives CASHLTENTEAFF.

The chain couples TRBV19 to TRBJ1-5, with 9 nucleotides matching TRBD1. With V trimmed by 3 bases and J by 6 bases, 6 bases remained unmatched. The CDR3 has 15 amino acids. Germline V CDR1 and CDR2: LNHDA, SQIVND (reference sequence). DNA for the CDR3: TGTGCCAGTAGTATTTTCGGGACAGGGATTCAGCCCCAGCATTTT. Its protein is CASSIFGTGIQPQHF.

The chain employs TRBV2 and TRBJ2-5; a possible D gene is TRBD2 (6 bases). The V end lost 4 bases, the J end lost 5 bases, and 20 bases lay between the germline ends. Looked up from germline, CDR1 is SNHLY and CDR2 is FYNNEI. The length of the CDR3 is 16 residues. DNA of the CDR3: TGTGCCAGCAGTGTTGGTGGTGGGGGGTCGCCGGAGACCCAGTACTTC. Amino acids: CASSVGGGGSPETQYF.

The chain has TRBV11-2 and TRBJ2-3, with 12 positions matching TRBD2. Unmatched junction bases numbered 7, after V lost 5 bases and J lost 4 bases. CDR3 length: 16 amino acids. Germline V gene lookup returns CDR1 SGHAT and CDR2 FQNNGV. In DNA, the CDR3 is TGTGCCAGCAGCCCAGGACTAGCGGGGACGTCAGATACGCAGTATTTT. It codes for CASSPGLAGTSDTQYF.

J is TRBJ1-1 and V is TRBV30; D call uncertain. This CDR3 is 13 amino acids long. Germline assignment: CDR1 GTSNPN and CDR2 SVGIG (reference sequence). The V gene lost 0 bases and the J gene lost 3 bases, with 8 bases spanning the gap. The CDR3 here is CAWSVSGDTEAFF. In nucleotides, the CDR3 is TGTGCCTGGAGTGTGAGCGGGGACACTGAAGCTTTCTTT.

This clone was counted only a few times. This chain links TRBV5-1 with TRBJ2-1, with 12 positions matching TRBD2. CDR1 SGHRS and CDR2 YFSETQ come from the germline V gene. With 4 bases clipped from V and 3 bases from J, the junction kept 5 bases outside the gene matches. The CDR3 runs to 16 residues. The CDR3 sequence: CASSPLTSGGYNEQFF. The CDR3 DNA sequence: TGCGCCAGCAGCCCCCTGACTAGCGGGGGCTACAATGAGCAGTTCTTC.

V gene TRBV6-6 combines with J gene TRBJ1-6; possible D gene TRBD1, 5 bases. The V end lost 8 bases, the J end lost 1 base, and 6 bases lay between the germline ends. The germline V gene encodes CDR1 MNHNY and CDR2 SVGAGI (reference sequence). CDR3 size: 13 residues. CDR3 region: CASGGSYNSPLHF. CDR3 DNA sequence: TGTGCCAGCGGGGGGTCCTATAATTCACCCCTCCACTTT.

This rearrangement joins TRBV18 to TRBJ1-5, with a possible D match to TRBD1 (6 bases). The germline V gene encodes CDR1 KGHSH and CDR2 LQKENI. V was trimmed by 2 bases and J by 0 bases, leaving 11 bases between them. This CDR3 is 16 amino acids long. Written as DNA, the CDR3 is TGTGCCAGCTCACCAACGGACAGCTATAGCAATCAGCCCCAGCATTTT. This translates into CASSPTDSYSNQPQHF. The entire variable domain, with the rest obtained from reference TRBV18 and TRBJ1-5, is as follows: NAGVMQNPRHLVRRRGQEARLRCSPMKGHSHVYWYRQLPEEGLKFMVYLQKENIIDESGMPKERFSAEFPKEGPSILRIQQVVRGDSAAYFCASSPTDSYSNQPQHFGDGTRLSIL.

The chain links TRBV5-5 to TRBJ2-5; no clear D. CDR3 length: 15 residues. With 2 bases removed from V and 1 base from J, the gap between germline ends came to 12 bases. Germline V gene sequence: CDR1 SGHKS, CDR2 YYEKEE (reference sequence). In DNA, the CDR3 is TGTGCCAGCAGCTTCCCAAACAGTTTCCAAGAGACCCAGTACTTC. Translating gives CASSFPNSFQETQYF.

J is TRBJ2-2 and V is TRBV19, with a possible D match to TRBD2 (5 bases). This CDR3 has 15 amino acids. V was cut by 7 bases and J by 1 base, with 13 bases left in between. The germline CDR1 and CDR2 sequences are LNHDA and SQIVND (reference sequence). The CDR3 coding sequence is TGTGCCAGTACTTCGAGGGTGAGGAACACCGGGGAGCTGTTTTTT. Residues: CASTSRVRNTGELFF.

The chain is built from TRBV5-1 and TRBJ2-1; D gene unclear. This CDR3 region has 16 residues. V dropped 0 bases and J dropped 0 bases, with 10 bases sitting between them. The V gene's germline CDR1 is SGHRS and CDR2 YFSETQ. The CDR3 nucleotides read TGCGCCAGCAGCTTGGAAGCCCCTAGCTCCTACAATGAGCAGTTCTTC. As protein: CASSLEAPSSYNEQFF.